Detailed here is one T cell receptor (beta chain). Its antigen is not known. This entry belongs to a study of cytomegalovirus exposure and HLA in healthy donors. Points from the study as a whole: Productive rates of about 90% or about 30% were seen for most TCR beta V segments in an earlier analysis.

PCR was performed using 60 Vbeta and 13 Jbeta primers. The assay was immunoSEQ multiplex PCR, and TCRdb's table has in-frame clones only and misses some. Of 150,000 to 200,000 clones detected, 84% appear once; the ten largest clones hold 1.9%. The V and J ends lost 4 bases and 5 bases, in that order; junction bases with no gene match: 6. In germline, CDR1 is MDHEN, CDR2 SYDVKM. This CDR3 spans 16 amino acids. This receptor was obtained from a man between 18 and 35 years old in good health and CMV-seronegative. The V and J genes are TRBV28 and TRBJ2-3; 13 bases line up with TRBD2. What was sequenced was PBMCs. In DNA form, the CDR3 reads TGTGCCAGCAGTTCGATTACTAGCGGGAGGGTAGATACGCAGTATTTT. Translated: CASSSITSGRVDTQYF. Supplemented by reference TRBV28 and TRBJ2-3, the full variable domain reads DVKVTQSSRYLVKRTGEKVFLECVQDMDHENMFWYRQDPGLGLRLIYFSYDVKMKEKGDIPEGYSVSREKKERFSLILESASTNQTSMYLCASSSITSGRVDTQYFGPGTRLTVL.